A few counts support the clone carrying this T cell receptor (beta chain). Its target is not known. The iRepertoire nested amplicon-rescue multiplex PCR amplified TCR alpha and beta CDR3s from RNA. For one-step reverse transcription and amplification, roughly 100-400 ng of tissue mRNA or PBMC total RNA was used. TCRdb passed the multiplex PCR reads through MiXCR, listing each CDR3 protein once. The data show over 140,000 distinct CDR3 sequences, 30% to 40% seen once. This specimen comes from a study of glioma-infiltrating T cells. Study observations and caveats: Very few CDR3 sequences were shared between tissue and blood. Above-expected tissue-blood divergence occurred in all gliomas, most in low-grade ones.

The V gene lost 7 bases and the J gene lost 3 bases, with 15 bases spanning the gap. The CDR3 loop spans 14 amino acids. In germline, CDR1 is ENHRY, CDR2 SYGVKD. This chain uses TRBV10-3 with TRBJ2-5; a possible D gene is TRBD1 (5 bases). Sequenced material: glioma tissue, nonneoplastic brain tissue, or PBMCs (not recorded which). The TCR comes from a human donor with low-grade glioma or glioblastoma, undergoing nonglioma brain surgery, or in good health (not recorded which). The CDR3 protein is CAIKSNRNEETQYF. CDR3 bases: TGTGCCATCAAATCAAACAGGAATGAAGAGACCCAGTACTTC.